This T cell receptor (beta chain) was documented in a study of control samples from healthy donors and cancer patients. This CDR3 comprises 13 residues. The germline CDR1 and CDR2 sequences are MNHEY and SVGEGT. V lost 7 bases, J lost 4 bases, and 4 bases stayed unmatched. Here immunoSEQ multiplex PCR was the method, and the copy in TCRdb shows in-frame clones only, minus some. The sample has some 120,000 clones; around nine tenths are singletons. This clone has a single count. The genes are TRBV6-2 or TRBV6-3 and TRBJ2-5, with 9 bases aligning to TRBD2. What was sequenced was blood. The sequence was collected from a woman in her seventies in good health. CDR3 residues: CASNPAGGETQYF. In DNA, the CDR3 is TGTGCCAGCAACCCAGCGGGGGGAGAGACCCAGTACTTC.